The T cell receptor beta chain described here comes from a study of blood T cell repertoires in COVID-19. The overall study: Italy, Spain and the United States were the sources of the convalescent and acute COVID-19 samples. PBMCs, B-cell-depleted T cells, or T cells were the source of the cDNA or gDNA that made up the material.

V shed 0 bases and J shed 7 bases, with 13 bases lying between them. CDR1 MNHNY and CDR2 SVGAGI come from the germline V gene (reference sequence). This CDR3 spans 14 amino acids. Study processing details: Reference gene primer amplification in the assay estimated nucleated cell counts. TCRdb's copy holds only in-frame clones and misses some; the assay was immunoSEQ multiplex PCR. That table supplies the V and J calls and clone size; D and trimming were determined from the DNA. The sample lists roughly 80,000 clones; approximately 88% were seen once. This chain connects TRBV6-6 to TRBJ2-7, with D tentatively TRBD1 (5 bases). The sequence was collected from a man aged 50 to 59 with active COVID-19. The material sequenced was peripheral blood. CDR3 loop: CASSYSTAGLEQYF. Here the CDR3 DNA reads TGTGCCAGCAGTTACTCGACGGCAGGGCTAGAGCAGTACTTC.